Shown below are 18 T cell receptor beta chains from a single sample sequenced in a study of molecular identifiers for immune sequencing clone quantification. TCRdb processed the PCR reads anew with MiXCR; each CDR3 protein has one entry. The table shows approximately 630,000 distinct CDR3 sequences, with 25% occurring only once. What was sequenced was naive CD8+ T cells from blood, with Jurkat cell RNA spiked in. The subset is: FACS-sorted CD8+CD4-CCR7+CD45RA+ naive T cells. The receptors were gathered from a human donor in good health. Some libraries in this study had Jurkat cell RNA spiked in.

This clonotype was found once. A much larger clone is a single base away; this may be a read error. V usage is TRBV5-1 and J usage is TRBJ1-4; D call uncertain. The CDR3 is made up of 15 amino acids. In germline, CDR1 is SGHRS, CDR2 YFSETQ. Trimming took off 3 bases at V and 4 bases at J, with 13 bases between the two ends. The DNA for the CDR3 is TGCGCCAGCAGCTCGTCAGCCTCCGTTAATGAAAAACTGTTTTTT. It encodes CASSSSASVNEKLFF.

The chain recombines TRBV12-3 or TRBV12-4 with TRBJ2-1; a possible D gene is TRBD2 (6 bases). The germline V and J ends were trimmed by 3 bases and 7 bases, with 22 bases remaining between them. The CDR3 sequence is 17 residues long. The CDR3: CASSLHSGPELGNEQFF. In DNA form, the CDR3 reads TGTGCCAGCAGTTTGCATAGCGGCCCCGAGCTAGGGAATGAGCAGTTCTTC.

The CDR3 spells CASSQEAGVSDTQYF. The DNA of the CDR3 is TGTGCCAGCAGTCAGGAAGCGGGAGTTTCAGATACGCAGTATTTT. The chain carries TRBV2 and TRBJ2-3, with 8 positions matching TRBD2. V shed 5 bases and J 4 bases; nucleotides not matched to a gene: 8. The CDR3 has 15 amino acids. Per the germline V gene, CDR1 is SNHLY and CDR2 is FYNNEI. Filled out from reference TRBV2 and TRBJ2-3, the complete variable domain reads EPEVTQTPSHQVTQMGQEVILRCVPISNHLYFYWYRQILGQKVEFLVSFYNNEISEKSEIFDDQFSVERPDGSNFTLKIRSTKLEDSAMYFCASSQEAGVSDTQYFGPGTRLTVL.

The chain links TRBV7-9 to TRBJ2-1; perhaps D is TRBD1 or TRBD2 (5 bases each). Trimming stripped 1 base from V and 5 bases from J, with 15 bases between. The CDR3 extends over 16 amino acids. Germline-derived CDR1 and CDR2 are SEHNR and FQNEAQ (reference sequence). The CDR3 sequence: CASSLVPRGVHNEQFF. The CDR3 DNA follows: TGTGCCAGCAGCTTAGTCCCCCGGGGCGTCCACAATGAGCAGTTCTTC. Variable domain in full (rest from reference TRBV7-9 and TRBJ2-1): DTGVSQNPRHKITKRGQNVTFRCDPISEHNRLYWYRQTLGQGPEFLTYFQNEAQLEKSRLLSDRFSAERPKGSFSTLEIQRTEQGDSAMYLCASSLVPRGVHNEQFFGPGTRLTVL.

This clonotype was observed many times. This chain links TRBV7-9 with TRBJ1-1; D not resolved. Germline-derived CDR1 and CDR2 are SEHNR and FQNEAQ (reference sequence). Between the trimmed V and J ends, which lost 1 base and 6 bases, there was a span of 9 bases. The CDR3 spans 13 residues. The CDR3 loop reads CASSLVVDPEAFF. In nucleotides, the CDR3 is TGTGCCAGCAGCTTAGTGGTGGACCCTGAAGCTTTCTTT.

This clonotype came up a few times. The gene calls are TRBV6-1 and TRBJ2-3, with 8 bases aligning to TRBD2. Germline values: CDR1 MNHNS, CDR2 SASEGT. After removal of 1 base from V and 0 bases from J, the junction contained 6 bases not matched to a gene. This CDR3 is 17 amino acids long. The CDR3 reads CASSEEVASGSTDTQYF. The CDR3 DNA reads TGTGCCAGCAGTGAAGAGGTCGCTAGCGGGAGCACAGATACGCAGTATTTT.

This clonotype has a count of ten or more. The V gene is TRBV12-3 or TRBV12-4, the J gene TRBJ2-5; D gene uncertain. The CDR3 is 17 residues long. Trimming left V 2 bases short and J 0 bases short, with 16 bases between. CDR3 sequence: CASSLRLVSINQETQYF. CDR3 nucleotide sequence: TGTGCCAGCAGTTTACGTCTGGTGTCAATCAACCAAGAGACCCAGTACTTC.

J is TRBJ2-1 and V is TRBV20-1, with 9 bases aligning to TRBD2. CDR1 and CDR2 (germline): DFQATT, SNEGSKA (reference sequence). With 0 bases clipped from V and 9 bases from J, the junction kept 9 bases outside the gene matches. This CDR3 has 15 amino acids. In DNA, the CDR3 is TGCAGTGCTAGAGACTGGGGGGTTAGCGGGAGTGAGCAGTTCTTC. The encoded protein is CSARDWGVSGSEQFF.

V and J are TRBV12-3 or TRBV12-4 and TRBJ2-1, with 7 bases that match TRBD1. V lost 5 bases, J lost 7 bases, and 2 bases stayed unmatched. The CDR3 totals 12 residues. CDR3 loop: CASSPGQNEQFF. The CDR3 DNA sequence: TGTGCCAGCAGTCCGGGACAGAATGAGCAGTTCTTC.

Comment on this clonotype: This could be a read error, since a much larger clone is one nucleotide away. CDR3 region: CASSFGSGIVADTQYF. The CDR3 region has the DNA TGTGCCAGCAGCTTCGGTAGCGGGATCGTGGCAGATACGCAGTATTTT. The chain joins TRBV7-9 to TRBJ2-3; 8 nucleotides align to TRBD2. Germline lookup yields CDR1 SEHNR and CDR2 FQNEAQ (reference sequence). The CDR3 has 16 amino acids. Germline trimming cut 3 bases from V and 4 bases from J; bases unmatched to any gene: 9.

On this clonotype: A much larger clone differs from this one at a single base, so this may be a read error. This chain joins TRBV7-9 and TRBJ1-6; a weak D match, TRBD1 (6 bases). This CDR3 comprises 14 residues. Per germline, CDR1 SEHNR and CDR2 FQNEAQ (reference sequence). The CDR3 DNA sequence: TGTGCCAGCAGCTTGGACAGTCGCAATTCACCCCTCTACTTT. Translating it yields CASSLDSRNSPLYF.

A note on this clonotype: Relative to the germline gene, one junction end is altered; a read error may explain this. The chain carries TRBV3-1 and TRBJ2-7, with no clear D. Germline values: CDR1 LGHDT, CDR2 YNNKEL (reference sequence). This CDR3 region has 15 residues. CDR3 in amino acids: CARSQDAVRPYEQYF. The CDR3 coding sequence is TGTGCCCGCAGCCAAGATGCGGTAAGGCCCTACGAGCAGTACTTC.

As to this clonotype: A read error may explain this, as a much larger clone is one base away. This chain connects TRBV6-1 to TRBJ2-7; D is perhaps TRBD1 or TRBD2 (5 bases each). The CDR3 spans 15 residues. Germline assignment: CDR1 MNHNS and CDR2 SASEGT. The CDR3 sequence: CASSETQWGSYEQCF. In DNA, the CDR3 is TGTGCCAGCAGTGAAACGCAGTGGGGGTCATACGAGCAGTGCTTC.

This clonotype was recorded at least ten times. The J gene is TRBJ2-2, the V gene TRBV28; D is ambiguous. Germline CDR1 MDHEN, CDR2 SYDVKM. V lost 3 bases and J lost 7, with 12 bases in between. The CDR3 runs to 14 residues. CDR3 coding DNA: TGTGCCAGCAGTTTTCCTTATTTGGGCGGGGAGCTGTTTTTT. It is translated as CASSFPYLGGELFF.

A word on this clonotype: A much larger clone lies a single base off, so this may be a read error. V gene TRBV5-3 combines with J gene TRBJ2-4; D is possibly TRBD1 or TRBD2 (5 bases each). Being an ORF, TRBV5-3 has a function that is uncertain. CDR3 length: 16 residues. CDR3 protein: CASSSGTGVAENIQYF. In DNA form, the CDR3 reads TGTGCCAGCAGCTCGGGGACCGGAGTAGCCGAAAACATTCAGTACTTC.

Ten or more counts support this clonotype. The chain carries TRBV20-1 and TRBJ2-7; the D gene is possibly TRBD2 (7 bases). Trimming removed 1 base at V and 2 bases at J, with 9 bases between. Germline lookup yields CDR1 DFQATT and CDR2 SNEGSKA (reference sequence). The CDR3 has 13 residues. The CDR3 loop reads CSARGGGAYEQYF. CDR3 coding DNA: TGCAGTGCTAGAGGAGGGGGGGCCTACGAGCAGTACTTC.

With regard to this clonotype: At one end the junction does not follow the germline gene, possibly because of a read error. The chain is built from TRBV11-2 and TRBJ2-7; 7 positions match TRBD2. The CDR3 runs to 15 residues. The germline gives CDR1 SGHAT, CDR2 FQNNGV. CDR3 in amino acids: CARSPPAGVGYEQYF. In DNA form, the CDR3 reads TGTGCCCGCAGCCCCCCCGCGGGAGTTGGGTACGAGCAGTACTTC.

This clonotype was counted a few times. The CDR3: CSVDVGMHGYTF. The CDR3 DNA is TGCAGCGTTGATGTGGGGATGCATGGCTACACCTTC. The chain links TRBV29-1 to TRBJ1-2; D is unclear. The CDR3 runs to 12 residues. V was pared by 3 bases and J by 6 bases, with 11 bases between. Germline assignment: CDR1 SQVTM and CDR2 ANQGSEA.